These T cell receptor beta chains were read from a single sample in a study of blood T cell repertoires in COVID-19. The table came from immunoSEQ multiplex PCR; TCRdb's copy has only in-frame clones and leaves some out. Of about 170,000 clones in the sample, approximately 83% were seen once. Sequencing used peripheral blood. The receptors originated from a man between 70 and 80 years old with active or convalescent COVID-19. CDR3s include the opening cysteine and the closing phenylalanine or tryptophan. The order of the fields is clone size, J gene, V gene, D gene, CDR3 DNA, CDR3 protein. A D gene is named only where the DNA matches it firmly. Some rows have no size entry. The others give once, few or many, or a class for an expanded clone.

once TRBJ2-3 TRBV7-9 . TGTGCCAGCAGTCCTACAGGGCTACCAGATACGCAGTATTTT CASSPTGLPDTQYF
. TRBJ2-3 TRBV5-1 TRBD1 TGCGCCAGCAGCCGGGACAGGGGCACAGATACGCAGTATTTT CASSRDRGTDTQYF
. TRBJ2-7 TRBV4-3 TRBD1 TGCGCCAGCAGCCGAGAGTGGACAGGAAACTACGAGCAGTACTTC CASSREWTGNYEQYF
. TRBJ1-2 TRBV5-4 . TGTGCCAGCAGCTTGGCGGCAGGGCAACTATACGGCTACACCTTC CASSLAAGQLYGYTF
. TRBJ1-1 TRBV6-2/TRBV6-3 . TGTGCCAGCAGCGCAGAGGGGGACACTGAAGCTTTCTTT CASSAEGDTEAFF
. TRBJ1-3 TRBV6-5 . TGTGCCAGCGCTTCGCGATCTGGAAACACCATATATTTT CASASRSGNTIYF
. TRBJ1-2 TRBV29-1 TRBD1 TGCAGCGTTGGGGTTTCGACAGGGTCACTTACTAACTATGGCTACACCTTC CSVGVSTGSLTNYGYTF
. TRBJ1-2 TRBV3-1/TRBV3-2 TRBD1 TGTGCCAGCAGCCAGCACGGACAGGGATTTGATGGCTACACCTTC CASSQHGQGFDGYTF
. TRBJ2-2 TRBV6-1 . TGTGCCAGCAGTGAACTTGGGCCGAACACCGGGGAGCTGTTTTTT CASSELGPNTGELFF
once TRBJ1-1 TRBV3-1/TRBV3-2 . TGTGCCAGCAGCCAAGGGGACATGGTTTCCCCAGCTTTCTTT CASSQGDMVSPAFF
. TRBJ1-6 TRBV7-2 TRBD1 TGTGCCAGCAGCCTCCTAGGGACAGGGAATTCACCCCTCCACTTT CASSLLGTGNSPLHF